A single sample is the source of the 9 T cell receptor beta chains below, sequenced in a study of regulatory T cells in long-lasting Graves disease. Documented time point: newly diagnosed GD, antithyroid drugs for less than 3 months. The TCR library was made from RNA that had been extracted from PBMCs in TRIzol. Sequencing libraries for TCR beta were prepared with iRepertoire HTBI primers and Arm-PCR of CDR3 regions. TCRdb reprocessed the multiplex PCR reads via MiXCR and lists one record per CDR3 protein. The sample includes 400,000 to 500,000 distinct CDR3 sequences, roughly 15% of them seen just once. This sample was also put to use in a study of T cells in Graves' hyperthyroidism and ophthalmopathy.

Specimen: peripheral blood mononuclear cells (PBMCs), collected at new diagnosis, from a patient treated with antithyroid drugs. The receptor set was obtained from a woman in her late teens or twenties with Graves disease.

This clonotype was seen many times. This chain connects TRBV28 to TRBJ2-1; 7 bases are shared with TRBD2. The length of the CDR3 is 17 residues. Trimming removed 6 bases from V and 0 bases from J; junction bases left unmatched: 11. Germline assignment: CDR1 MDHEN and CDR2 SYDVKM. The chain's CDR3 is CASSPRGTGGSYNEQFF. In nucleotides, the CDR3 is TGTGCCAGCAGCCCACGCGGAACGGGGGGCTCCTACAATGAGCAGTTCTTC.

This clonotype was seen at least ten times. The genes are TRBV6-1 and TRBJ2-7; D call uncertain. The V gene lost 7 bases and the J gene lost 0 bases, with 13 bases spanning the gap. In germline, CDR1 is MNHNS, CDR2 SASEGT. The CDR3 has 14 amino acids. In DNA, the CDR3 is TGTGCCAGCAAACCGGGCACCCCCTCCTACGAGCAGTACTTC. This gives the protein CASKPGTPSYEQYF.

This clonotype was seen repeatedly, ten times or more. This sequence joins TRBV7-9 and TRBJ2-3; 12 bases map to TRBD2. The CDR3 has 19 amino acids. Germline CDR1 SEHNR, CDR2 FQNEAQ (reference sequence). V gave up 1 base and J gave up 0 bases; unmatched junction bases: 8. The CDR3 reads CASSLGRLAGARSTDTQYF. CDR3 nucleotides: TGTGCCAGCAGCTTAGGGCGACTAGCGGGAGCCCGAAGCACAGATACGCAGTATTTT.

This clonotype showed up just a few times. In DNA form, the CDR3 reads TGTGCCAGCAGTTTTATAGCGGGACTCTACAATGAGCAGTTCTTC. Translation: CASSFIAGLYNEQFF. This rearrangement joins TRBV6-5 to TRBJ2-1, with 8 bases aligning to TRBD2. The CDR3 covers 15 residues. The germline CDR1 and CDR2 sequences are MNHEY and SVGAGI. V lost 4 bases, J lost 3 bases, and 5 bases stayed unmatched.

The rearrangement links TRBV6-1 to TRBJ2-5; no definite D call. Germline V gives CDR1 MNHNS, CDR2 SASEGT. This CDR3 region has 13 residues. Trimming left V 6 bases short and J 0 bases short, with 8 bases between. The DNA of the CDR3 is TGTGCCAGCAGCCGGGCATACCAAGAGACCCAGTACTTC. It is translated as CASSRAYQETQYF.

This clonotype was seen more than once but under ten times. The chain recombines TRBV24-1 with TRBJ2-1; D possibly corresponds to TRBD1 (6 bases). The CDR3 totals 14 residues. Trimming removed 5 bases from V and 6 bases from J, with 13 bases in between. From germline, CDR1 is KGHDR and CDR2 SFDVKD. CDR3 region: CATSARLGGNEQFF. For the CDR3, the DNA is TGTGCCACCAGTGCCCGTCTAGGGGGCAATGAGCAGTTCTTC.

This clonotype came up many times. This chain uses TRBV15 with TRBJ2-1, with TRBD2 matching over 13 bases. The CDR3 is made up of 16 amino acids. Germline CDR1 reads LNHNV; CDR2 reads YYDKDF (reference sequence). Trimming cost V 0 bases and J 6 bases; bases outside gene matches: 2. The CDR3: CATSRDRTSGSNEQFF. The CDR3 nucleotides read TGTGCCACCAGCAGAGATAGGACTAGCGGGAGCAATGAGCAGTTCTTC.

The CDR3 loop reads CASSHPTSGATHDTQYF. CDR3 in DNA: TGTGCCAGCAGTCACCCGACTAGCGGGGCGACACACGATACGCAGTATTTT. This rearrangement joins TRBV6-5 to TRBJ2-3; 11 bases are shared with TRBD2. The CDR3 loop spans 17 amino acids. Germline V lookup: CDR1 MNHEY, CDR2 SVGAGI. Unmatched junction bases numbered 13, after V lost 5 bases and J lost 6 bases.

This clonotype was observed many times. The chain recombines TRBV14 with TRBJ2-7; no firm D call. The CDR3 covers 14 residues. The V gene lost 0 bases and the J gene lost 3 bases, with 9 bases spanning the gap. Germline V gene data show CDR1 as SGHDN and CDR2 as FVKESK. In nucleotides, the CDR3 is TGTGCCAGCAGCCAAGATGCTTTTTTCTACGAGCAGTACTTC. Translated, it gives CASSQDAFFYEQYF.